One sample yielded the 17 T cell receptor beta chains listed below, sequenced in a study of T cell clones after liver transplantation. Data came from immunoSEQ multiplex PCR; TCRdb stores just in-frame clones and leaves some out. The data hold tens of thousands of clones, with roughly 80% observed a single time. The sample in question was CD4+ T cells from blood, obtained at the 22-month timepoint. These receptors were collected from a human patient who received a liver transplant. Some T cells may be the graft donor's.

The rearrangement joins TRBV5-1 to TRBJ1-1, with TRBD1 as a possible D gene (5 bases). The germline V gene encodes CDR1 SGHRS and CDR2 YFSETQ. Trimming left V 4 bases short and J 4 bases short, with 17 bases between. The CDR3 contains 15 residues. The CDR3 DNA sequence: TGCGCCAGCAGCACACTCCCGGGGGGTCGCACTGAAGCTTTCTTT. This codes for CASSTLPGGRTEAFF.

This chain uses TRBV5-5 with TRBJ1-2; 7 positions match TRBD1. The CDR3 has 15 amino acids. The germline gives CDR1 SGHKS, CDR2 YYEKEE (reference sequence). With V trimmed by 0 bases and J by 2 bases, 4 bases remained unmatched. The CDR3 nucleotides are TGTGCCAGCAGCTTGGACCGACAGGGAAACTATGGCTACACCTTC. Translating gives CASSLDRQGNYGYTF.

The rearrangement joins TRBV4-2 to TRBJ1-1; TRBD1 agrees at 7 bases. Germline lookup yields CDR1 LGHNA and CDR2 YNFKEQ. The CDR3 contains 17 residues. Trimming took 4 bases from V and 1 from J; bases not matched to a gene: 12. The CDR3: CASSPRIVEGANTEAFF. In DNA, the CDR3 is TGTGCCAGCAGCCCAAGAATCGTGGAGGGGGCGAACACTGAAGCTTTCTTT.

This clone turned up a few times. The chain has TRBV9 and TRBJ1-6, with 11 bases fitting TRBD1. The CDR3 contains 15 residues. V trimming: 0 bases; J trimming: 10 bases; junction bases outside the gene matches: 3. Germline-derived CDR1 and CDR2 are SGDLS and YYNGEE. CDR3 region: CASSVVGQGGSPLHF. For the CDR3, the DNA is TGTGCCAGCAGCGTAGTGGGACAGGGGGGATCACCCCTCCACTTT.

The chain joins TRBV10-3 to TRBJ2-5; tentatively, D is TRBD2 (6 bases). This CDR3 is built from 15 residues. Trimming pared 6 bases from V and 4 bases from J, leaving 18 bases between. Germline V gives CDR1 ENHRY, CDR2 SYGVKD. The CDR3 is CAIRGGSGASETQYF. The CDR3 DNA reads TGTGCCATCAGGGGGGGAAGCGGAGCTTCAGAGACCCAGTACTTC.

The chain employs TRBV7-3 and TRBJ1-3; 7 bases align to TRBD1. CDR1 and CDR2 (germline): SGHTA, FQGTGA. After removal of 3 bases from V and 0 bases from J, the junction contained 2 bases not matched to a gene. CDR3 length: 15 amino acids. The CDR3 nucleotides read TGTGCCAGCAGCTTGCAGGGGGGCTCTGGAAACACCATATATTTT. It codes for CASSLQGGSGNTIYF.

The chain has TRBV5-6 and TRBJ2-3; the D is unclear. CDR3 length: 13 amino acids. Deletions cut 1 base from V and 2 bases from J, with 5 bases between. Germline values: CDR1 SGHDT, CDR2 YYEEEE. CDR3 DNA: TGTGCCAGCAGCTTGTCCTCCACAGATACGCAGTATTTT. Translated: CASSLSSTDTQYF.

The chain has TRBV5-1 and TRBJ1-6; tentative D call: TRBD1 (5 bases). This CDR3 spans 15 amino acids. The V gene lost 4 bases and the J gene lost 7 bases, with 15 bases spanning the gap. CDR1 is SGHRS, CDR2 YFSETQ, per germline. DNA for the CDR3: TGCGCCAGCAGCCGTAGTGTACAGGAAAATTCACCCCTCCACTTT. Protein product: CASSRSVQENSPLHF.

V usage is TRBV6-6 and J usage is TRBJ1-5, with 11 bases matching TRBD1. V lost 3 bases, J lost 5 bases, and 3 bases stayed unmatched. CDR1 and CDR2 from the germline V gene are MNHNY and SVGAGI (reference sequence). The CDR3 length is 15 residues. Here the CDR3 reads CASSYEGQGDQPQHF. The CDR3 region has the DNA TGTGCCAGCAGTTATGAGGGACAGGGGGATCAGCCCCAGCATTTT.

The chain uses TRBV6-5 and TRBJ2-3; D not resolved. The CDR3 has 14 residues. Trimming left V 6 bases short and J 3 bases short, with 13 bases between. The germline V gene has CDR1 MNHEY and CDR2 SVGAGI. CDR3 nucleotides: TGTGCCAGCAGACCGGCGCCGACGACAGATACGCAGTATTTT. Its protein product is CASRPAPTTDTQYF.

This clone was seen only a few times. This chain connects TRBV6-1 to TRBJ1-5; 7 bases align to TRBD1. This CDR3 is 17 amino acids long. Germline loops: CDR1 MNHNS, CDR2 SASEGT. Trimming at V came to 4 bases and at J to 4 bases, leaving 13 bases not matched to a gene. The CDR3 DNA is TGTGCCAGCAGTGCTAAAAGACGGGACAGCCGTAATCAGCCCCAGCATTTT. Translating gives CASSAKRRDSRNQPQHF.

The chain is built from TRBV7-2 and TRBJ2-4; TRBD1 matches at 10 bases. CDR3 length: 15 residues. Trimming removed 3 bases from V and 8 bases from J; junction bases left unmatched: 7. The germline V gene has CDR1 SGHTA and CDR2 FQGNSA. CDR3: CASSLIRDRGHIQYF. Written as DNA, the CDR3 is TGTGCCAGCAGCTTGATCCGAGACAGGGGGCACATTCAGTACTTC.

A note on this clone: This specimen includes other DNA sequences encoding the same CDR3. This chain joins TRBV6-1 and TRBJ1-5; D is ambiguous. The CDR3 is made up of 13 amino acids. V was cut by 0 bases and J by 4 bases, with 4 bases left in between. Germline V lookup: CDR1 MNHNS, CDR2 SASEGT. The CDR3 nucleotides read TGTGCCAGCAGTGAAGCGTTGAATCAGCCCCAGCATTTT. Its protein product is CASSEALNQPQHF.

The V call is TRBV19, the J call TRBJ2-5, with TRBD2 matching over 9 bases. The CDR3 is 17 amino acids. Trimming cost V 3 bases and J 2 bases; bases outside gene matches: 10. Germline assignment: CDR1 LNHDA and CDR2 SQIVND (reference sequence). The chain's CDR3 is CASSIGRRLADQETQYF. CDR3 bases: TGTGCCAGTAGTATCGGACGCCGACTAGCGGATCAAGAGACCCAGTACTTC.

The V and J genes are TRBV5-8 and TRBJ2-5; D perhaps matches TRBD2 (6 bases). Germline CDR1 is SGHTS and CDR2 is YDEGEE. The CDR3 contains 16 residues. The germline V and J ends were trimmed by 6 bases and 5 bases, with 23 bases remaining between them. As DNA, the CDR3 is TGTGCCAGCACCCCACGGGTAGGGCCCCGGGGGGAGACCCAGTACTTC. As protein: CASTPRVGPRGETQYF.

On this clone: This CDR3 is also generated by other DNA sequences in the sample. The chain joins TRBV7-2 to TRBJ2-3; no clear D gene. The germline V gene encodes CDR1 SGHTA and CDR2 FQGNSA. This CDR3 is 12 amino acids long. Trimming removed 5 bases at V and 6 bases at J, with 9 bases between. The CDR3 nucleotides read TGTGCCAGCAGCGCTTCTGCGGATACGCAGTATTTT. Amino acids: CASSASADTQYF. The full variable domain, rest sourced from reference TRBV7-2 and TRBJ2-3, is GAGVSQSPSNKVTEKGKDVELRCDPISGHTALYWYRQSLGQGLEFLIYFQGNSAPDKSGLPSDRFSAERTGGSVSTLTIQRTQQEDSAVYLCASSASADTQYFGPGTRLTVL.

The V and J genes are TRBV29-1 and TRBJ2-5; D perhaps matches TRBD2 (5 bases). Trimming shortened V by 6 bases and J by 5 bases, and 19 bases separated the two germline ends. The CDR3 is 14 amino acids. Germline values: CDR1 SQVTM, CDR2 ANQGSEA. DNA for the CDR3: TGCAGCGTCCTCCCGGGGTGGGCCGGGGAGACCCAGTACTTC. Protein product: CSVLPGWAGETQYF.